The rows below give T cell receptor beta chains drawn from one sample of a study of T cells after somatic rescue of genetic block. TCRdb keeps only in-frame clones here, not all; method: immunoSEQ multiplex PCR. Of 70,000 or so clones listed, under 95% were seen once; the top ten hold 2.5% to 3.5%. The sample taken for sequencing was peripheral blood mononuclear cells (PBMCs). Source of these receptors: a middle-aged man. The CDR3 runs from the conserved cysteine through the conserved F or W. A D gene is named only where the DNA matches it firmly. Clone size appears in some rows only: once, few, many, or a class for an expanded clone.

j_call | v_call | cdr3_length | d_call | clone_size | cdr3_aa | cdr3_nt
TRBJ2-2 | TRBV9 | 14 | . | . | CASSVGGNTGELFF | TGTGCCAGCAGCGTAGGTGGGAACACCGGGGAGCTGTTTTTT
TRBJ2-2 | TRBV5-5 | 16 | TRBD2 | . | CASSRTSGENTGELFF | TGTGCCAGCAGCCGGACTAGCGGGGAGAACACCGGGGAGCTGTTTTTT
TRBJ2-3 | TRBV6-6 | 15 | . | . | CASSYQGGGTDTQYF | TGTGCCAGCAGTTATCAAGGGGGAGGCACAGATACGCAGTATTTT
TRBJ2-7 | TRBV6-5 | 13 | . | . | CASSYRGRIEQYF | TGTGCCAGCAGTTACCGGGGCAGAATTGAGCAGTACTTC
TRBJ2-5 | TRBV9 | 15 | . | . | CASSVGLRAEETQYF | TGTGCCAGCAGCGTAGGTCTCAGGGCCGAAGAGACCCAGTACTTC
TRBJ2-3 | TRBV5-4 | 15 | TRBD2 | . | CASSLISGGANTQYF | TGTGCCAGCAGCTTGATTAGCGGGGGGGCGAATACGCAGTATTTT
TRBJ2-5 | TRBV7-9 | 15 | . | . | CASSPWDRGQETQYF | TGTGCCAGCAGCCCGTGGGACCGGGGGCAAGAGACCCAGTACTTC
TRBJ1-4 | TRBV2 | 13 | . | . | CASSELANEKLFF | TGTGCCAGCAGTGAATTAGCTAATGAAAAACTGTTTTTT
TRBJ1-1 | TRBV6-5 | 13 | . | . | CAIQDRRNTEAFF | TGTGCCATCCAGGACCGGCGGAACACTGAAGCTTTCTTT
TRBJ2-6 | TRBV13 | 17 | . | . | CASNKDRADGGANVLTF | TGTGCCAGCAATAAGGACAGAGCCGACGGTGGGGCCAACGTCCTGACTTTC
TRBJ1-6 | TRBV7-3 | 14 | TRBD1 | . | CASSSGTVNSPLHF | TGTGCCAGCAGCTCCGGGACAGTAAATTCACCCCTCCACTTT
TRBJ2-7 | TRBV18 | 14 | TRBD1 | . | CASSPTGQVYEQYF | TGTGCCAGCTCACCAACCGGACAGGTCTACGAGCAGTACTTC
TRBJ1-5 | TRBV9 | 16 | . | . | CASNSGELGGNQPQHF | TGTGCCAGCAATTCAGGGGAACTTGGGGGCAATCAGCCCCAGCATTTT
TRBJ2-3 | TRBV9 | 15 | . | . | CASSNGLLSTDTQYF | TGTGCCAGCAGCAACGGACTACTAAGCACAGATACGCAGTATTTT
TRBJ1-5 | TRBV6-4 | 16 | . | . | CASSEPDRNSNQPQHF | TGTGCCAGCAGTGAGCCGGACAGAAATAGCAATCAGCCCCAGCATTTT
TRBJ2-1 | TRBV5-6 | 14 | . | . | CASSLWSANNEQFF | TGTGCCAGCAGCTTGTGGTCTGCTAACAATGAGCAGTTCTTC
TRBJ1-1 | TRBV7-9 | 14 | . | few | CASSGGIQNTEAFF | TGTGCCAGCAGCGGAGGAATCCAGAACACTGAAGCTTTCTTT